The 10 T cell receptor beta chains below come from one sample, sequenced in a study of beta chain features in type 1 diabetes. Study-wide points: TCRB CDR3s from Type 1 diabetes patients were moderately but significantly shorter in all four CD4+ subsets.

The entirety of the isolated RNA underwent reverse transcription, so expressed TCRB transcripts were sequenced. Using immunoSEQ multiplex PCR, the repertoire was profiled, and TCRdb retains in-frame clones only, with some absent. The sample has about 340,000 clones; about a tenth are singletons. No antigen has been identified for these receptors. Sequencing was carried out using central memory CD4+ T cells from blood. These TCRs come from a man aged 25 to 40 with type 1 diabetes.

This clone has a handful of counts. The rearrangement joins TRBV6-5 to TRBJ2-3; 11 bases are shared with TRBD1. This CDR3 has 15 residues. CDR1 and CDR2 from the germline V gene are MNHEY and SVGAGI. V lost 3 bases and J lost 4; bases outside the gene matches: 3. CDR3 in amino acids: CASSYGTGGPDTQYF. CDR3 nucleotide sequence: TGTGCCAGCAGTTATGGGACAGGGGGACCAGATACGCAGTATTTT.

The CDR3 DNA is TGTGCCAGCAGTTTGAGGCTTGACAGCTACGAGCAGTACTTC. It specifies CASSLRLDSYEQYF. J is TRBJ2-7 and V is TRBV27, with D tentatively TRBD1 (5 bases). Deletions cut 3 bases from V and 3 bases from J, with 12 bases between. CDR1 is MNHEY and CDR2 is SMNVEV in the germline V gene (reference sequence). The CDR3 has 14 amino acids.

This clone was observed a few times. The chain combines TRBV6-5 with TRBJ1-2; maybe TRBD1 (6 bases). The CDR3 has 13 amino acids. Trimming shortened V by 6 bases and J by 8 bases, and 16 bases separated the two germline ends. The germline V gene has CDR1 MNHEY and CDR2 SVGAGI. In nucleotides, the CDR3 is TGTGCCAGCAGACCCACAGGGCCTTCGGGCTACACCTTC. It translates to CASRPTGPSGYTF.

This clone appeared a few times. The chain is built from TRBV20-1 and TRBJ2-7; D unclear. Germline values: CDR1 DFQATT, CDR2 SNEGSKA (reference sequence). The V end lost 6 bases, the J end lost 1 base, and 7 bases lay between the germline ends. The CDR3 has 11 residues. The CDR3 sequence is CSAPLSYEQYF. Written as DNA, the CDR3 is TGCAGTGCCCCCTTATCCTACGAGCAGTACTTC.

The CDR3 region is CASSYSKAGGLWEQYF. The CDR3 DNA follows: TGTGCCAGCAGTTACTCGAAAGCGGGGGGCCTTTGGGAGCAGTACTTC. V gene TRBV6-5 combines with J gene TRBJ2-7; 9 bases are a match to TRBD2. In germline, CDR1 is MNHEY, CDR2 SVGAGI. This CDR3 is built from 16 residues. V lost 0 bases to trimming and J lost 7 bases; unmatched junction nucleotides: 10.

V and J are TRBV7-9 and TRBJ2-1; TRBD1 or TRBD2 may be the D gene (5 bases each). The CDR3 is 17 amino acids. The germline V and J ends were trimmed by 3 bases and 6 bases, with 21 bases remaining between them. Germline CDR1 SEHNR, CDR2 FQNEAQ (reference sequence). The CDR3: CASSFGSGTEAFNEQFF. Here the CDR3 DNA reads TGTGCCAGCAGCTTTGGATCTGGGACGGAAGCTTTCAATGAGCAGTTCTTC.

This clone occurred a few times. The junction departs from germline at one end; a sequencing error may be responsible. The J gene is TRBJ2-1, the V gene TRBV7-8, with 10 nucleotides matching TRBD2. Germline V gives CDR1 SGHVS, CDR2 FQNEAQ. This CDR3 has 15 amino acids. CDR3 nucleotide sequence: TGTGCCAGCAGCTTAGCGCGAACAGCGGGGGGGCCATTTCTCTTC. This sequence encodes CASSLARTAGGPFLF.

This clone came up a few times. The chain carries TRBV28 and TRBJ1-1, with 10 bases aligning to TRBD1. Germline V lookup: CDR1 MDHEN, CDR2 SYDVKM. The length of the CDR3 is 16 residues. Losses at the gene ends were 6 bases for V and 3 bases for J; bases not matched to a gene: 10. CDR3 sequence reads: CASRRDRGRGDTEAFF. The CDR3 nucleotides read TGTGCCAGCAGGCGTGACAGGGGGCGGGGGGACACTGAAGCTTTCTTT. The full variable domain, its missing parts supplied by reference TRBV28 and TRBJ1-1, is DVKVTQSSRYLVKRTGEKVFLECVQDMDHENMFWYRQDPGLGLRLIYFSYDVKMKEKGDIPEGYSVSREKKERFSLILESASTNQTSMYLCASRRDRGRGDTEAFFGQGTRLTVV.

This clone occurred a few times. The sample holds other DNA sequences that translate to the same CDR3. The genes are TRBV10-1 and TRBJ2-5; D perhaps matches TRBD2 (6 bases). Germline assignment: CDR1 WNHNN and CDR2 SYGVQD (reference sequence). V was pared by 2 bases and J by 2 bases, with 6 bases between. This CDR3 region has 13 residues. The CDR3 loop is CASSEGGQETQYF. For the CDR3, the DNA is TGCGCCAGCAGTGAGGGGGGGCAAGAGACCCAGTACTTC.

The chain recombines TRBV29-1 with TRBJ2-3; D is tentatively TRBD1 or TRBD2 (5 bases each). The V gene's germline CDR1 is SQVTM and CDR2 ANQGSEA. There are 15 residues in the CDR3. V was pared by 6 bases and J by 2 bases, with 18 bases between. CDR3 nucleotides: TGCAGCGTCGCCGGGGCCTTCGAGGTCACAGATACGCAGTATTTT. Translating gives CSVAGAFEVTDTQYF.